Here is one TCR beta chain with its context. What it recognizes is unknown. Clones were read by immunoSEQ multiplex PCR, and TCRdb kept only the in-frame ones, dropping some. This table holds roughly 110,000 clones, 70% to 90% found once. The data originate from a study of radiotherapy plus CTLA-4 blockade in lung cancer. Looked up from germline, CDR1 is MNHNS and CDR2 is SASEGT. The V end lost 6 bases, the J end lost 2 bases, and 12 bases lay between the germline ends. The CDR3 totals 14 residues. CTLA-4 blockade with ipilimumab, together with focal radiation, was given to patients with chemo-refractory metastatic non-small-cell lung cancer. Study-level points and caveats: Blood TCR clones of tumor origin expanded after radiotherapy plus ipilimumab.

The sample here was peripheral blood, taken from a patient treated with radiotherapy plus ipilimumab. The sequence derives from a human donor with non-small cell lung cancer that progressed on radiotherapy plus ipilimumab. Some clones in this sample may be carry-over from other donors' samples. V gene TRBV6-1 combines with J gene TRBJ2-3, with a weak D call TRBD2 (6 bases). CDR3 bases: TGTGCCAGCAGGTTGCGGGGAGTCACAGATACGCAGTATTTT. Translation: CASRLRGVTDTQYF.